This is a list of T cell receptor beta chains from one sample in a study of T cell responses to AZD1222 COVID-19 vaccine. Generated by immunoSEQ multiplex PCR, the TCRdb table keeps only in-frame clones and is missing some. This table has roughly 100,000 clones, roughly nine tenths appearing once. The source material was peripheral blood, sampled on day 0 of AZD1222 vaccination. Receptors were obtained from an adult in good health. Both conserved end residues are part of each CDR3.

j_gene	v_gene	len	CDR3aa
TRBJ2-7	TRBV7-2	19	CASSFRGGGVAGSSYEQYF
TRBJ2-3	TRBV29-1	15	CSVSLLGEGTDTQYF
TRBJ2-1	TRBV6-1	19	CASSDPGLAGANAYNEQFF
TRBJ2-7	TRBV6-1	17	CASSERRASTGSYEQYF
TRBJ2-3	TRBV7-2	16	CASSLDSGPSTDTQYF
TRBJ1-2	TRBV4-2	14	CASSQDPGSYGYTF
TRBJ2-7	TRBV9	15	CASSVGQGAAYEQYF
TRBJ2-7	TRBV28	13	CASRDGTRGEQYF
TRBJ1-2	TRBV6-5	15	CASSYEGTALTGYTF
TRBJ2-1	TRBV5-4	12	CASSLYGNEQFF
TRBJ2-3	TRBV7-3	16	CASSFQKAGSTDTQYF
TRBJ1-5	TRBV2	12	CASSKANQPQHF
TRBJ2-7	TRBV7-9	15	CATEGAGLGSYEQYF
TRBJ2-1	TRBV5-1	16	CASSRLVAGFANEQFF
TRBJ1-2	TRBV28	17	CASSPILYGTGNYGYTF
TRBJ2-7	TRBV7-2	16	CASSIGLTGDSYEQYF
TRBJ1-6	TRBV4-1	16	CASSQDKGLYNSPLHF
TRBJ2-7	TRBV5-5	15	CASSPRGTGTYEQYF
TRBJ2-4	TRBV10-3	14	CATGEGLAKNIQYF
TRBJ1-5	TRBV28	13	CASSLLGNQPQHF
TRBJ2-7	TRBV7-9	14	CASTSPGQSYEQYF
TRBJ1-1	TRBV7-2	17	CASSSRGQARANTEAFF
TRBJ2-1	TRBV18	14	CASFWTLNDNEQFF
TRBJ2-1	TRBV6-1	15	CASSLGGQGANEQFF
TRBJ1-3	TRBV19	14	CATQDRGSGNTIYF
TRBJ1-1	TRBV6-6	13	CASSRQINTEAFF
TRBJ2-7	TRBV3-1/TRBV3-2	16	CASSRQGARTPYEQYF
TRBJ1-5	TRBV18	14	CASSLQGDNQPQHF
TRBJ2-1	TRBV6-4	13	CASSDSTLAEQFF
TRBJ2-7	TRBV4-1	15	CASSQGVVSSYEQYF
TRBJ2-1	TRBV28	15	CASTPGTGSRNEQFF
TRBJ2-7	TRBV15	14	CATSRDAPLEKQYF
TRBJ2-5	TRBV7-2	15	CASSGTSGNQETQYF
TRBJ2-1	TRBV5-1	17	CASSPFRGEGRGDEQFF
TRBJ2-5	TRBV7-2	13	CASSRQFQETQYF
TRBJ1-5	TRBV27	17	CASSSIFTTGDNQPQHF
TRBJ2-7	TRBV6-5	11	CASSRDVEQYF
TRBJ1-5	TRBV19	16	CASSSGPLPMGQPQHF
TRBJ2-1	TRBV7-2	15	CASSLGGAGSNEQFF
TRBJ2-1	TRBV28	10	CASSWHEQFF
TRBJ2-3	TRBV14	16	CASSQARQGRTDTQYF
TRBJ2-7	TRBV7-9	15	CASSQGLAGGYEQYF
TRBJ2-1	TRBV6-5	15	CASRPPDTSYNEQFF
TRBJ1-4	TRBV4-1	15	CASSDHRDSDEKLFF
TRBJ2-2	TRBV5-4	16	CASSPDGGMNTGELFF
TRBJ2-7	TRBV28	14	CASSSTKPPYEQYF
TRBJ2-7	TRBV5-1	15	CASSLATSGVYEQYF
TRBJ2-3	TRBV23-1	11	CASSQSQAQYF
TRBJ2-7	TRBV2	15	CASRGESGSSYEQYF
TRBJ1-5	TRBV6-2/TRBV6-3	15	CASSPSPGGIQPQHF
TRBJ2-5	TRBV15	13	CATGGMALGTQYF
TRBJ2-4	TRBV7-3	15	CATTKGNLAKNIQYF
TRBJ2-3	TRBV21-1	17	CASSTRTSGRLADTQYF
TRBJ2-2	TRBV6-2/TRBV6-3	18	CASSYSRAAGVLTGELFF
TRBJ1-5	TRBV20-1	11	CSAGDSQPQHF